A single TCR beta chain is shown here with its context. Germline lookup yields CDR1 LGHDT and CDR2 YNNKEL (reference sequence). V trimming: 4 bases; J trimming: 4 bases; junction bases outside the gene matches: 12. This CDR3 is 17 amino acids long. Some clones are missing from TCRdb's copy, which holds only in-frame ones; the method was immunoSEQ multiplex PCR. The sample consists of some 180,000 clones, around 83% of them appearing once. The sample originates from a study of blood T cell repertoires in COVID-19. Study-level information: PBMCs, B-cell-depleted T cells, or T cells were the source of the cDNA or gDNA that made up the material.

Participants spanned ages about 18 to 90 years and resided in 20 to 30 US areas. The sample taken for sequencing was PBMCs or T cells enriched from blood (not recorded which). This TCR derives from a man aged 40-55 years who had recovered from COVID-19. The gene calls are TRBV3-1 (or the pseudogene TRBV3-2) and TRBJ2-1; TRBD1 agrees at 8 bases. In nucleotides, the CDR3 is TGTGCCAGCAGCCCTAACCCCGGACAGGGTCCTTACAATGAGCAGTTCTTC. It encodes CASSPNPGQGPYNEQFF.